Described below is a single TCR beta chain sequence and its context. As yet, its antigen is unknown. The protocol was immunoSEQ multiplex PCR, while the TCRdb copy is restricted to in-frame clones and leaves out a portion. The data hold about 150,000 clones, with 80% to 95% observed a single time. The data were obtained in a study of T cell responses to AZD1222 COVID-19 vaccine. Study-wide results and limits: Nearly half of spike-specific TCRs reportedly target variant regions that are unmutated in the B.1.351 and B.1.1.7 variants. There were mostly white British donors and more females than males, and clonal diversity was possibly underestimated.

The clonotype was recovered from an adult in good health. The sequencing used peripheral blood, collected on day 0 of AZD1222 vaccination.

CDR3 amino acids: CASSLLTGAGAEAFF. The CDR3 DNA follows: TGTGCCAGCAGTTTACTGACAGGGGCTGGAGCTGAAGCTTTCTTT. The chain employs TRBV6-2 or TRBV6-3 and TRBJ1-1, with 8 bases matching TRBD1. Germline CDR1 is MNHEY and CDR2 is SVGEGT. The CDR3 sequence is 15 residues long. Trimming removed 4 bases from V and 6 bases from J; junction bases left unmatched: 10.